These T cell receptor beta chains were read from a single sample in a study of CD8+CD57+ T cells in acquired aplastic anemia. A single record per CDR3 protein comes from TCRdb applying MiXCR to the reads. The data show some 160,000 distinct CDR3 sequences, approximately 51% seen once. Sample: sorted CD4+, CD8+, or CD8+CD57+ T cells (not recorded which) from PBMCs. The receptors were gathered from a human donor with aplastic anemia. Each CDR3 is given with its conserved first and last residue. D genes are given only for firm matches. Clone size is shown for a subset of rows, as once, few, many or a class of expanded clone.

D gene: .; clone size: .; CDR3 length: 12; J gene: TRBJ2-7; V gene: TRBV9; CDR3 protein: CASSVGRGEQYF; CDR3 DNA: TGTGCCAGCAGCGTAGGGAGGGGCGAGCAGTACTTC
D gene: .; clone size: .; CDR3 length: 16; J gene: TRBJ1-6; V gene: TRBV5-5; CDR3 protein: CASTFQDRTLASPLHF; CDR3 DNA: TGTGCCAGCACCTTCCAAGACAGGACCCTCGCATCACCCCTCCACTTT
D gene: TRBD1; clone size: many; CDR3 length: 15; J gene: TRBJ1-6; V gene: TRBV10-3; CDR3 protein: CAIREDRGPNSPLHF; CDR3 DNA: TGTGCCATCAGGGAGGACAGGGGGCCAAATTCACCCCTCCACTTT
D gene: TRBD1; clone size: once; CDR3 length: 12; J gene: TRBJ2-7; V gene: TRBV7-9; CDR3 protein: CAGEGQGGEQCF; CDR3 DNA: TGTGCCGGCGAAGGACAGGGCGGCGAGCAGTGCTTC
D gene: TRBD1; clone size: .; CDR3 length: 17; J gene: TRBJ1-6; V gene: TRBV10-2; CDR3 protein: CASSQEAGGSYNSPLHF; CDR3 DNA: TGCGCCAGCAGCCAAGAAGCAGGGGGCTCCTATAATTCACCCCTCCACTTT
D gene: .; clone size: many; CDR3 length: 14; J gene: TRBJ2-6; V gene: TRBV6-5; CDR3 protein: CASSSGSGANVLTF; CDR3 DNA: TGTGCCAGCAGTTCGGGCTCTGGGGCCAACGTCCTGACTTTC
D gene: .; clone size: few; CDR3 length: 11; J gene: TRBJ1-2; V gene: TRBV29-1; CDR3 protein: CSVEWSSGYTF; CDR3 DNA: TGCAGCGTTGAATGGTCGTCTGGCTACACCTTC
D gene: TRBD1; clone size: many; CDR3 length: 18; J gene: TRBJ1-4; V gene: TRBV19; CDR3 protein: CASSIGEGTAATNEKLFF; CDR3 DNA: TGTGCCAGTAGTATAGGTGAGGGGACAGCTGCAACTAATGAAAAACTGTTTTTT
D gene: TRBD1; clone size: .; CDR3 length: 13; J gene: TRBJ1-1; V gene: TRBV29-1; CDR3 protein: CSAVTGEGTEAFF; CDR3 DNA: TGCAGCGCCGTGACAGGGGAGGGTACTGAAGCTTTCTTT
D gene: .; clone size: many; CDR3 length: 13; J gene: TRBJ1-1; V gene: TRBV2; CDR3 protein: CASKFGTNTEAFF; CDR3 DNA: TGTGCCAGCAAGTTCGGGACAAACACTGAAGCTTTCTTT
D gene: .; clone size: many; CDR3 length: 14; J gene: TRBJ1-1; V gene: TRBV2; CDR3 protein: CASSVGPWVTEAFF; CDR3 DNA: TGTGCCAGCAGTGTGGGTCCATGGGTCACTGAAGCTTTCTTT
D gene: .; clone size: many; CDR3 length: 14; J gene: TRBJ1-6; V gene: TRBV18; CDR3 protein: CASSPLPDNSALHF; CDR3 DNA: TGTGCCAGCTCACCACTTCCGGACAATTCGGCCCTCCACTTT
D gene: TRBD2; clone size: .; CDR3 length: 15; J gene: TRBJ2-1; V gene: TRBV29-1; CDR3 protein: CSVSGTGTRFDEQFF; CDR3 DNA: TGCAGCGTATCCGGCACCGGGACTAGGTTCGATGAGCAGTTCTTC
D gene: .; clone size: .; CDR3 length: 16; J gene: TRBJ2-4; V gene: TRBV4-2; CDR3 protein: CASSQGLGGAKNIQYF; CDR3 DNA: TGTGCCAGCAGCCAAGGACTAGGGGGTGCCAAAAACATTCAGTACTTC
D gene: .; clone size: .; CDR3 length: 14; J gene: TRBJ1-1; V gene: TRBV15; CDR3 protein: CATSREGGFTEAFF; CDR3 DNA: TGTGCCACCAGCAGAGAGGGGGGGTTCACTGAAGCTTTCTTT
D gene: .; clone size: .; CDR3 length: 12; J gene: TRBJ2-7; V gene: TRBV29-1; CDR3 protein: CSVAGQGAEQYF; CDR3 DNA: TGCAGCGTTGCCGGCCAGGGCGCCGAGCAGTACTTC
D gene: TRBD1; clone size: .; CDR3 length: 16; J gene: TRBJ1-2; V gene: TRBV15; CDR3 protein: CATSGPRTGDRYGYTF; CDR3 DNA: TGTGCCACCAGCGGACCGAGGACAGGGGACAGGTATGGCTACACCTTC
D gene: .; clone size: few; CDR3 length: 15; J gene: TRBJ1-3; V gene: TRBV6-2/TRBV6-3; CDR3 protein: CASTPPGRSGNTIYF; CDR3 DNA: TGTGCCAGCACTCCTCCGGGGCGCTCTGGAAACACCATATATTTT
D gene: TRBD1; clone size: .; CDR3 length: 16; J gene: TRBJ2-3; V gene: TRBV3-1; CDR3 protein: CASSRGQASSTDTQYF; CDR3 DNA: TGTGCCAGCAGCCGAGGACAGGCCAGTAGCACAGATACGCAGTATTTT
D gene: TRBD2; clone size: many; CDR3 length: 15; J gene: TRBJ2-3; V gene: TRBV7-8; CDR3 protein: CASSTNSGRSDTQYF; CDR3 DNA: TGTGCCAGCAGCACGAATAGCGGGAGGTCAGATACGCAGTATTTT
D gene: .; clone size: many; CDR3 length: 13; J gene: TRBJ1-1; V gene: TRBV19; CDR3 protein: CASSGSQTTEAFF; CDR3 DNA: TGTGCCAGTAGTGGCTCCCAGACAACTGAAGCTTTCTTT
D gene: TRBD1; clone size: .; CDR3 length: 14; J gene: TRBJ2-7; V gene: TRBV19; CDR3 protein: CASSEVQGAYEQYF; CDR3 DNA: TGTGCCAGTAGTGAGGTTCAGGGGGCTTACGAGCAGTACTTC
D gene: TRBD1; clone size: .; CDR3 length: 13; J gene: TRBJ2-4; V gene: TRBV7-2; CDR3 protein: CASTGDFTNIQYF; CDR3 DNA: TGTGCGTCGACAGGGGACTTCACAAACATTCAGTACTTC
D gene: TRBD2; clone size: many; CDR3 length: 15; J gene: TRBJ2-3; V gene: TRBV7-2; CDR3 protein: CASSSTSGEYDTQYF; CDR3 DNA: TGTGCCAGCAGCTCGACTAGCGGGGAATATGATACGCAGTATTTT
D gene: .; clone size: few; CDR3 length: 13; J gene: TRBJ2-1; V gene: TRBV24-1; CDR3 protein: CATSDLQVREQFF; CDR3 DNA: TGTGCCACCAGTGATTTACAGGTCAGGGAGCAGTTCTTC
D gene: .; clone size: many; CDR3 length: 15; J gene: TRBJ1-1; V gene: TRBV7-2; CDR3 protein: CASSPLPGLPAEAFF; CDR3 DNA: TGTGCCAGCAGCCCCCTGCCGGGACTTCCGGCTGAAGCTTTCTTT
D gene: TRBD2; clone size: .; CDR3 length: 16; J gene: TRBJ2-7; V gene: TRBV11-2; CDR3 protein: CTSSPERLAGFYEQYF; CDR3 DNA: TGTACCAGCAGCCCAGAACGACTAGCGGGGTTCTACGAGCAGTACTTC
D gene: TRBD1; clone size: few; CDR3 length: 12; J gene: TRBJ2-7; V gene: TRBV2; CDR3 protein: CASSRDRAEQYF; CDR3 DNA: TGTGCCAGCAGTCGGGACAGGGCCGAGCAGTACTTC
D gene: .; clone size: .; CDR3 length: 12; J gene: TRBJ1-1; V gene: TRBV20-1; CDR3 protein: CSASFPNTEAFF; CDR3 DNA: TGCAGTGCCTCTTTCCCTAACACTGAAGCTTTCTTT
D gene: .; clone size: .; CDR3 length: 13; J gene: TRBJ1-2; V gene: TRBV5-1; CDR3 protein: CASSQRTGRGYTF; CDR3 DNA: TGCGCCAGCAGCCAAAGAACAGGGAGAGGCTACACCTTC
D gene: TRBD2; clone size: .; CDR3 length: 15; J gene: TRBJ2-3; V gene: TRBV10-3; CDR3 protein: CAIRPQGGNTDTQYF; CDR3 DNA: TGTGCCATCAGGCCTCAGGGAGGGAACACAGATACGCAGTATTTT
D gene: .; clone size: .; CDR3 length: 15; J gene: TRBJ1-2; V gene: TRBV6-2/TRBV6-3; CDR3 protein: CASSYRRDTNYGYTF; CDR3 DNA: TGTGCCAGCAGTTACCGACGAGACACTAACTATGGCTACACCTTC
D gene: TRBD1; clone size: many; CDR3 length: 18; J gene: TRBJ2-5; V gene: TRBV14; CDR3 protein: CASSQDWRDRGRGETQYF; CDR3 DNA: TGTGCCAGCAGCCAAGATTGGCGGGACAGGGGGCGCGGGGAGACCCAGTACTTC
D gene: TRBD2; clone size: few; CDR3 length: 14; J gene: TRBJ2-1; V gene: TRBV10-3; CDR3 protein: CAIWSGIPYNEQFF; CDR3 DNA: TGTGCCATCTGGAGCGGGATCCCCTACAATGAGCAGTTCTTC
D gene: .; clone size: few; CDR3 length: 12; J gene: TRBJ1-2; V gene: TRBV20-1; CDR3 protein: CSARAGSEGYTF; CDR3 DNA: TGCAGTGCTAGGGCGGGGTCGGAAGGCTACACCTTC
D gene: .; clone size: many; CDR3 length: 15; J gene: TRBJ2-3; V gene: TRBV24-1; CDR3 protein: CATSDFQGSTDTQYF; CDR3 DNA: TGTGCCACCAGTGATTTTCAGGGAAGCACAGATACGCAGTATTTT
D gene: .; clone size: many; CDR3 length: 14; J gene: TRBJ1-1; V gene: TRBV3-1; CDR3 protein: CASSPRGSRVEAFF; CDR3 DNA: TGTGCCAGCAGCCCAAGAGGGAGTCGGGTGGAAGCTTTCTTT
D gene: .; clone size: .; CDR3 length: 13; J gene: TRBJ1-5; V gene: TRBV10-3; CDR3 protein: CAISESGGQPQHF; CDR3 DNA: TGTGCCATCAGTGAGTCGGGGGGCCAGCCCCAGCATTTT
D gene: TRBD1; clone size: once; CDR3 length: 11; J gene: TRBJ1-4; V gene: TRBV19; CDR3 protein: CASNTGGRLFF; CDR3 DNA: TGTGCCAGTAACACAGGGGGCCGACTGTTTTTT
D gene: TRBD1; clone size: many; CDR3 length: 15; J gene: TRBJ1-2; V gene: TRBV4-1; CDR3 protein: CASSRLGDSRYGYTF; CDR3 DNA: TGCGCCAGCAGCCGCCTAGGGGACAGCCGGTATGGCTACACCTTC
D gene: .; clone size: many; CDR3 length: 19; J gene: TRBJ1-5; V gene: TRBV7-3; CDR3 protein: CASSLRLGVEGYSNQPQHF; CDR3 DNA: TGTGCCAGCAGCTTAAGACTGGGTGTGGAGGGGTATAGCAATCAGCCCCAGCATTTT
D gene: .; clone size: .; CDR3 length: 14; J gene: TRBJ2-5; V gene: TRBV7-2; CDR3 protein: CASSRQTVLETQYF; CDR3 DNA: TGTGCCAGCAGCCGACAGACAGTCCTGGAGACCCAGTACTTC
D gene: .; clone size: .; CDR3 length: 15; J gene: TRBJ1-2; V gene: TRBV6-1; CDR3 protein: CASSEVNRVNYGYTF; CDR3 DNA: TGTGCCAGCAGTGAAGTGAATAGGGTTAACTATGGCTACACCTTC
D gene: TRBD1; clone size: .; CDR3 length: 20; J gene: TRBJ1-6; V gene: TRBV25-1; CDR3 protein: CASSEGPGQAESSYNSPLHF; CDR3 DNA: TGTGCCAGCAGTGAAGGTCCGGGACAGGCCGAGAGCTCCTATAATTCACCCCTCCACTTT
D gene: .; clone size: many; CDR3 length: 11; J gene: TRBJ1-4; V gene: TRBV20-1; CDR3 protein: CSAYLSEKLFF; CDR3 DNA: TGCAGTGCCTATTTAAGTGAAAAACTGTTTTTT
D gene: TRBD1; clone size: .; CDR3 length: 15; J gene: TRBJ1-1; V gene: TRBV29-1; CDR3 protein: CSVSGTVTMNTEAFF; CDR3 DNA: TGCAGCGTATCCGGGACAGTGACGATGAACACTGAAGCTTTCTTT
D gene: TRBD2; clone size: many; CDR3 length: 15; J gene: TRBJ2-5; V gene: TRBV3-1; CDR3 protein: CASSQVAGGRKTQYF; CDR3 DNA: TGTGCCAGCAGCCAAGTAGCGGGGGGCCGAAAGACCCAGTACTTC
D gene: .; clone size: many; CDR3 length: 15; J gene: TRBJ1-1; V gene: TRBV19; CDR3 protein: CASKGGNRENTEAFF; CDR3 DNA: TGTGCCAGTAAAGGAGGGAACCGTGAGAACACTGAAGCTTTCTTT
D gene: TRBD2; clone size: .; CDR3 length: 17; J gene: TRBJ2-1; V gene: TRBV24-1; CDR3 protein: CATSDPVAGVFYNEQFF; CDR3 DNA: TGTGCCACCAGTGATCCCGTAGCGGGAGTGTTCTACAATGAGCAGTTCTTC
D gene: .; clone size: .; CDR3 length: 15; J gene: TRBJ2-2; V gene: TRBV15; CDR3 protein: CATSRERGDTGELFF; CDR3 DNA: TGTGCCACCAGCAGAGAAAGGGGGGACACCGGGGAGCTGTTTTTT
D gene: TRBD2; clone size: .; CDR3 length: 14; J gene: TRBJ2-7; V gene: TRBV24-1; CDR3 protein: CATSAGGVANEQYF; CDR3 DNA: TGTGCCACCAGTGCCGGGGGGGTGGCAAACGAGCAGTACTTC
D gene: .; clone size: .; CDR3 length: 11; J gene: TRBJ2-7; V gene: TRBV7-9; CDR3 protein: CASSLTWEQYF; CDR3 DNA: TGTGCCAGCAGCTTGACGTGGGAGCAGTACTTC
D gene: .; clone size: many; CDR3 length: 14; J gene: TRBJ2-5; V gene: TRBV20-1; CDR3 protein: CSANLPGVPETQYF; CDR3 DNA: TGCAGTGCGAACCTACCCGGGGTTCCAGAGACCCAGTACTTC
D gene: .; clone size: .; CDR3 length: 14; J gene: TRBJ1-1; V gene: TRBV15; CDR3 protein: CATSTPRVGPEAFF; CDR3 DNA: TGTGCCACCAGCACCCCCAGGGTGGGTCCTGAAGCTTTCTTT
D gene: TRBD1; clone size: once; CDR3 length: 18; J gene: TRBJ1-5; V gene: TRBV7-3; CDR3 protein: CASSLRDRQQRGNQPQHF; CDR3 DNA: TGTGCCAGCAGCTTACGGGACAGACAACAACGGGGCAATCAGCCCCAGCATTTT